The rows below give T cell receptor beta chains drawn from one sample of a study of CXCR3-negative and CXCR3-positive naive CD8 T cells. TCRdb reprocessed the 5' RACE reads; each CDR3 protein has one entry and no DNA is given. Its table lists 150,000 or so distinct CDR3 sequences. Sequencing was performed on naive CXCR3- CD8+ T cells from blood. These receptors originate from a human donor in good health. Some clones in this sample may be carry-over from other donors' samples. Both conserved end residues are part of each CDR3. Each record gives: J gene, V gene, CDR3 protein.

J: TRBJ2-3; V: TRBV12-3/TRBV12-4; CDR3: CASSPRDSSTDTQYF
J: TRBJ1-1; V: TRBV14; CDR3: CASSQLGLNTEAFF
J: TRBJ2-3; V: TRBV11-2; CDR3: CASSPDGPLSTDTQYF
J: TRBJ1-2; V: TRBV5-1; CDR3: CASSLAGQGPYGYTF
J: TRBJ2-7; V: TRBV28; CDR3: CASRLNYEQYF
J: TRBJ2-2; V: TRBV27; CDR3: CASSPLGQVDTGELFF
J: TRBJ1-6; V: TRBV4-1; CDR3: CASSQDHGASPLHF
J: TRBJ2-1; V: TRBV7-3; CDR3: CASSLRGGGLADNEQFF
J: TRBJ1-1; V: TRBV7-6; CDR3: CASSPGRGNTEAFF
J: TRBJ2-1; V: TRBV20-1; CDR3: CSARFAGGLYRVYNEQFF
J: TRBJ2-7; V: TRBV4-1; CDR3: CASSQLDGTYEQYF
J: TRBJ2-3; V: TRBV12-3/TRBV12-4; CDR3: CASSLEGGAYTQYF
J: TRBJ2-1; V: TRBV4-2; CDR3: CASSQERGGRNEQFF
J: TRBJ2-7; V: TRBV3-1; CDR3: CASSQDDYGDYEQYF
J: TRBJ2-3; V: TRBV7-9; CDR3: CASSLASIGEESTDTQYF
J: TRBJ2-4; V: TRBV23-1; CDR3: CASSQRRDKNIQYF
J: TRBJ2-1; V: TRBV7-8; CDR3: CASSSGAGDEQFF